This note documents a single T cell receptor (beta chain) sequence. The data originate from a study of blood T cell repertoires in COVID-19. On the study more broadly: COVID-19 samples, acute and convalescent, were from the United States, Italy and Spain. Sources were T cells, B-cell-depleted T cells, or PBMCs; the material itself was cDNA or gDNA.

Trimming cost V 5 bases and J 3 bases; bases outside gene matches: 1. This CDR3 is built from 11 residues. Germline V lookup: CDR1 GTSNPN, CDR2 SVGIG (reference sequence). Study processing details: From reference gene primer amplification, estimates of nucleated cell counts were derived. TCRdb's copy holds only in-frame clones and misses some; the assay was immunoSEQ multiplex PCR. The DNA gave D and trimming, while V, J and clone size come from that table. Of some 200,000 clones in the sample, around 86% were seen once. Sequenced: peripheral blood. The TCR originated in a man between 70 and 80 years old with acute or convalescent COVID-19. The V and J genes are TRBV30 and TRBJ2-7; TRBD1 matches 7 bases. CDR3 protein: CAWSGGYEQYF. The DNA for the CDR3 is TGTGCCTGGTCAGGGGGCTACGAGCAGTACTTC.